These 19 T cell receptor beta chains came from one sample sequenced in a study of shared clonotypes between healthy human individuals. Cells designated naive CD8 were CD45RO-negative and were positively selected for CCR7, with terminally differentiated effector memory CD45RA+ cells excluded. Data came from immunoSEQ multiplex PCR; TCRdb stores just in-frame clones and leaves some out. This sample has under 1 million clones, with 96% found just once. Sequenced sample: naive CD8+ T cells sorted from blood. All receptors derive from a man aged 25 to 40 in good health.

The rearrangement uses TRBV7-9 and TRBJ2-1; TRBD2 matches 10 bases. This CDR3 spans 16 amino acids. Trimming at V came to 0 bases and at J to 3 bases, leaving 2 bases not matched to a gene. Germline loops: CDR1 SEHNR, CDR2 FQNEAQ (reference sequence). CDR3 sequence: CASSLAGLARYNEQFF. The DNA of the CDR3 is TGTGCCAGCAGCTTAGCGGGACTAGCGCGCTACAATGAGCAGTTCTTC.

This chain joins TRBV7-9 and TRBJ2-7; unclear D gene. V lost 5 bases and J lost 5, with 13 bases in between. CDR1 is SEHNR and CDR2 is FQNEAQ in the germline V gene (reference sequence). The CDR3 runs 13 residues. CDR3 residues: CASSPPLGHEQYF. CDR3 nucleotide sequence: TGTGCCAGCAGCCCCCCCCTGGGCCACGAGCAGTACTTC.

The chain has TRBV7-9 and TRBJ2-3, with a weak D call TRBD1 (7 bases). Per germline, CDR1 SEHNR and CDR2 FQNEAQ (reference sequence). The CDR3 has 15 residues. V was clipped by 5 bases and J by 8 bases, with 20 bases between them. This chain's CDR3 is CASSPSEGAQGTQYF. The CDR3 DNA reads as TGTGCCAGCAGCCCCTCGGAGGGGGCGCAGGGTACGCAGTATTTT.

The V call is TRBV4-1, the J call TRBJ2-2; D may be TRBD1 (5 bases). Germline CDR1 MGHRA, CDR2 YSYEKL. V was shortened by 1 base and J by 7 bases, with 7 bases between the two germline ends. This CDR3 contains 13 residues. CDR3 coding DNA: TGCGCCAGCAGCCAAGCAGGGTACGGGGAGCTGTTTTTT. Translating it yields CASSQAGYGELFF.

This chain joins TRBV11-2 and TRBJ2-7, with a weak D call TRBD2 (6 bases). The CDR3 sequence is 14 residues long. CDR1 and CDR2 (germline): SGHAT, FQNNGV. V lost 5 bases and J 6 bases, leaving 17 bases between the germline ends. Here the CDR3 DNA reads TGTGCCAGCAGCGGCCGGGACTTAGTCGGCGAGCAGTACTTC. It translates to CASSGRDLVGEQYF.

The chain employs TRBV7-9 and TRBJ1-5; tentative D call: TRBD1 (6 bases). The germline V gene encodes CDR1 SEHNR and CDR2 FQNEAQ (reference sequence). Trimming cost V 3 bases and J 0 bases, with 12 bases left between them. The CDR3 totals 16 residues. As DNA, the CDR3 is TGTGCCAGCAGCTTCCCAGCAGGGGATAGCAATCAGCCCCAGCATTTT. It codes for CASSFPAGDSNQPQHF.

The chain is built from TRBV11-2 and TRBJ2-6, with D tentatively TRBD1 (5 bases). The CDR3 is made up of 19 amino acids. V was shortened by 0 bases and J by 2 bases, with 17 bases between the two germline ends. Germline V gene sequence: CDR1 SGHAT, CDR2 FQNNGV. CDR3 protein: CASSLDLVRVMTGANVLTF. CDR3 coding DNA: TGTGCCAGCAGCTTAGATCTGGTCAGGGTTATGACTGGGGCCAACGTCCTGACTTTC.

The chain employs TRBV10-3 and TRBJ2-2; the match to TRBD1 covers 8 bases. The length of the CDR3 is 14 residues. CDR1 and CDR2 from the germline V gene are ENHRY and SYGVKD. After removal of 8 bases from V and 3 bases from J, the junction contained 5 bases not matched to a gene. The CDR3 loop reads CAISGTGHTGELFF. The CDR3 bases are TGTGCCATCTCCGGGACAGGACACACCGGGGAGCTGTTTTTT.

The chain couples TRBV27 to TRBJ2-3; 14 nucleotides agree with TRBD2. This CDR3 comprises 16 residues. V was pared by 8 bases and J by 1 base, with 5 bases of the junction left unmatched. Germline CDR1 reads MNHEY; CDR2 reads SMNVEV (reference sequence). The CDR3 is CASGGLAGGGTDTQYF. CDR3 sequence (DNA): TGTGCCAGCGGCGGACTAGCGGGAGGAGGCACAGATACGCAGTATTTT.

The rearrangement joins TRBV27 to TRBJ2-7; D uncertain. The ends were cut back, 2 bases at V and 3 bases at J, with 14 bases in the middle. Germline V gives CDR1 MNHEY, CDR2 SMNVEV (reference sequence). The CDR3 totals 15 residues. CDR3 amino acids: CASSLDPTTLYEQYF. For the CDR3, the DNA is TGTGCCAGCAGTTTAGACCCCACGACACTCTACGAGCAGTACTTC.

This chain uses TRBV15 with TRBJ2-4; TRBD1 is a possible D gene (6 bases). Trimming stripped 4 bases from V and 0 bases from J, with 16 bases between. This CDR3 spans 17 amino acids. From germline, CDR1 is LNHNV and CDR2 YYDKDF (reference sequence). The CDR3 region is CATSTQSRTVAKNIQYF. CDR3 coding DNA: TGTGCCACCAGCACCCAGAGTCGGACAGTAGCCAAAAACATTCAGTACTTC.

The gene calls are TRBV20-1 and TRBJ2-1; unclear D gene. Trimming pared 5 bases from V and 8 bases from J, leaving 10 bases between. Germline CDR1 and CDR2: DFQATT and SNEGSKA (reference sequence). The CDR3 has 11 residues. The CDR3 region has the DNA TGCAGTGCTGTAGGCGTGGATGAGCAGTTCTTC. Translation: CSAVGVDEQFF.

The rearrangement joins TRBV5-1 to TRBJ2-2; 7 nucleotides align to TRBD2. The ends lost 6 bases at V and 3 bases at J; junction bases unmatched: 5. Germline V gene sequence: CDR1 SGHRS, CDR2 YFSETQ. CDR3 length: 14 amino acids. The CDR3 sequence: CASMTSPDTGELFF. The CDR3 DNA follows: TGCGCCAGCATGACTAGCCCCGACACCGGGGAGCTGTTTTTT.

This clone is a singleton in its sample. V is TRBV29-1 and J is TRBJ1-2, with 7 bases aligning to TRBD1. CDR3 length equals 16 residues. V was pared by 6 bases and J by 3 bases, with 16 bases of the junction left unmatched. The germline V gene has CDR1 SQVTM and CDR2 ANQGSEA. This chain's CDR3 is CSVLDPGQRDYYGYTF. CDR3 sequence (DNA): TGCAGCGTCCTGGACCCGGGACAGAGGGATTACTATGGCTACACCTTC.

The chain couples TRBV29-1 to TRBJ2-5; 7 bases line up with TRBD1. The CDR3 has 14 residues. From germline, CDR1 is SQVTM and CDR2 ANQGSEA. V shed 7 bases and J 3 bases; nucleotides not matched to a gene: 11. The CDR3 region is CSARSAGTEETQYF. DNA for the CDR3: TGCAGCGCTCGCTCCGCCGGGACAGAAGAGACCCAGTACTTC. Supplemented by reference TRBV29-1 and TRBJ2-5, the full variable domain reads SAVISQKPSRDICQRGTSLTIQCQVDSQVTMMFWYRQQPGQSLTLIATANQGSEATYESGFVIDKFPISRPNLTFSTLTVSNMSPEDSSIYLCSARSAGTEETQYFGPGTRLLVL.

The chain joins TRBV4-2 to TRBJ2-3, with 9 nucleotides matching TRBD2. V was clipped by 2 bases and J by 0 bases; unmatched bases: 9. Germline V gene sequence: CDR1 LGHNA, CDR2 YNFKEQ. The CDR3 loop spans 18 amino acids. The CDR3 nucleotides read TGTGCCAGCAGCCAACAACCCTCCGGGACTAGCAGCACAGATACGCAGTATTTT. Encoded protein: CASSQQPSGTSSTDTQYF.

The chain carries TRBV7-9 and TRBJ1-5; 7 bases align to TRBD1. CDR3 length equals 14 residues. The germline gives CDR1 SEHNR, CDR2 FQNEAQ (reference sequence). With 6 bases clipped from V and 5 bases from J, the junction kept 7 bases outside the gene matches. The CDR3 DNA follows: TGTGCCAGCAGGCCGACCGGACAGGATCAGCCCCAGCATTTT. Translating it yields CASRPTGQDQPQHF.

Points on this clone: The identical CDR3 is also encoded by other nucleotide sequences in the sample. The V gene is TRBV4-3, the J gene TRBJ2-7; D uncertain. This CDR3 comprises 14 residues. Germline V gene sequence: CDR1 LGHNA, CDR2 YSLEER. The V and J ends lost 1 base and 0 bases respectively, with 7 bases between them. In nucleotides, the CDR3 is TGCGCCAGCAGCCAAGCGGCAGGCTCCTACGAGCAGTACTTC. As protein: CASSQAAGSYEQYF.

This clone came up once. V usage is TRBV11-2 and J usage is TRBJ2-1; 10 bases are shared with TRBD2. CDR3 size: 15 residues. Germline V gene sequence: CDR1 SGHAT, CDR2 FQNNGV. J was trimmed by 9 bases and V by 6 bases; bases with no gene match: 11. CDR3: CASRTTASGSGEQFF. DNA for the CDR3: TGTGCCAGCAGGACGACGGCTAGCGGGAGTGGTGAGCAGTTCTTC.